This section outlines one TCR beta chain sequence together with its context. Its cognate antigen has yet to be identified. No base quality information exists; no much larger clone differs at one position. The sample originates from a study of blood T cell repertoires in COVID-19 (dated by TCRdb to the early 2020s). General notes on the study: Samples covering the acute and convalescent phases of COVID-19 were provided by collaborators in the United States, Italy and Spain. Deeply sampled blood TCRbeta repertoires from subjects exposed to, actively infected with, or recovered from COVID-19 were included in the dataset. A freely available public database, intended as a resource for researchers studying the immune response to SARS-CoV-2, is where the repertoires were released. The prospective study material was composed of cDNA or gDNA derived from T cells, B-cell-depleted T cells, or PBMCs. HLA class I and class II types, where available, came from metadata supplied by the sample provider rather than from assay-based typing. Samples were obtained from the ongoing ImmuneRACE study (first 160 participants) and from some 1,300 subjects provided by 6 global collaborators. A de-identified subject ID, COVID-19 status, age in years and sex were almost always included in the sample metadata. The paper as a whole reports these results and caveats: The amount of clinical and demographic metadata varied by source and participant and was provided uncurated.

TCRbeta CDR3 regions were amplified from genomic DNA by means of the immunoSEQ Assay, a bias-controlled multiplex PCR. As for how the authors treated the data: Within the assay, amplification of reference gene primers was used to estimate how many nucleated cells each sample contained. To quantify the absolute abundance of each unique TCRbeta CDR3 rearrangement, sequence reads were collapsed and filtered. Productive Simpson clonality was computed per sample as the square root of Simpson's diversity index over productive rearrangements. Drawn from immuneACCESS, this table holds only the in-frame rearrangements with V and J called that TCRdb kept. Clones are partly lost; checked studies trace under half to an unresolved V gene and leave the rest unexplained. V, J and clone size are those of that table, while D and trimming were read from the DNA. Counted in this sample were just over 350,000 clones; about 86% of them appeared once. Together, the top ten hold under 8.5% of the sample.

One collaborating source in Seattle enrolled patients during active infection and followed them longitudinally through the course of disease. The collaborating institutions used their own protocols to collect whole blood in K2EDTA tubes. For TCRbeta analysis, collaborator samples were shipped as frozen whole blood, as isolated PBMCs, or as DNA extracted from either sample type. The CDR3 runs 13 residues from the cysteine to the phenylalanine. This entry keeps only the CDR3 DNA: 39 bases, framed from base 1. The trim is 6 bases for V and 9 bases for J, with a gap of 13 bases between the germline ends. The CDR1 and CDR2 encoded by the germline V gene are SGHRS and YFSETQ.

Sequencing was done on a sample of peripheral blood. This receptor chain uses TRBV5-1 and TRBJ1-6; the D gene is perhaps TRBD1, on 5 matching bases. The receptor's source is a woman aged 55-69 years with COVID-19, enrolled during active disease. The nucleotide sequence is given as TGCGCCAGCAATAGTGGGGCTACTTCACCCCTCCACTTT. The translation is CASNSGATSPLHF.